The TCR beta chain under discussion was sequenced for a study of T cell responses to AZD1222 COVID-19 vaccine. General observations from the study: Close to half of spike-specific TCRs reportedly recognize unmutated variant regions. Repertoire sampling was restricted to post-peak T cell response timepoints.

Sequencing used immunoSEQ multiplex PCR; TCRdb keeps in-frame clones, though not all of them. Of around 150,000 clones in the sample, approximately 92% were seen once. The CDR3 contains 16 residues. Germline values: CDR1 SGHVS, CDR2 FQNEAQ. V lost 2 bases and J 2 bases, leaving 13 bases between the germline ends. As for this clone: What it binds is not known.

Sequenced here: peripheral blood, sampled 28 days after the second AZD1222 dose. The source of this sequence is an adult who received the AZD1222 COVID-19 vaccine. The V and J genes are TRBV7-8 and TRBJ1-5; a possible D gene is TRBD1 (5 bases). The CDR3 here is CASSLFRGLGNQPQHF. The CDR3 DNA follows: TGTGCCAGCAGCTTATTTAGGGGTTTGGGCAATCAGCCCCAGCATTTT.